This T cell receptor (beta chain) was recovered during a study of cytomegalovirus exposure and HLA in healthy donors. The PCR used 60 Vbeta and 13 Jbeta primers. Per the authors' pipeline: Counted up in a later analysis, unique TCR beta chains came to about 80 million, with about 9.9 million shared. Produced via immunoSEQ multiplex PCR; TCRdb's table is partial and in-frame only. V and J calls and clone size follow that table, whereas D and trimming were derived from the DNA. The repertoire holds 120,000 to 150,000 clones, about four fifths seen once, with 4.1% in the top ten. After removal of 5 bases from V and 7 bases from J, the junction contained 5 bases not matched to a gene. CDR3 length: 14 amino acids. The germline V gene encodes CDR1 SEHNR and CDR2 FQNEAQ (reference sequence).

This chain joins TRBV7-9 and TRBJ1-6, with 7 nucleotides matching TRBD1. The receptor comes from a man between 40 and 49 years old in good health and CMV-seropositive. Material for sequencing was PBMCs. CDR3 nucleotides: TGTGCCAGCAGCGAGGGACAGCGGAATTCACCCCTCCACTTT. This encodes CASSEGQRNSPLHF.